The T cell receptor beta chain described here comes from a study of cytomegalovirus exposure and HLA in healthy donors. As for the study in general: Samples from HLA-typed donors yielded 85 million to 95 million unique TCRs in an early data release. Study results and limitations: Excluded were some V segments that proved indistinguishable, including TRBV6-2 and TRBV6-3. In a later analysis, common viral pathogens appeared linked to several of the most significant clusters. A later analysis associated 16,951 TCR beta sequences with HLA alleles at a 0.05 false discovery rate.

The PCR ran on 60 Vbeta and 13 Jbeta primers. Sequencing used immunoSEQ multiplex PCR; TCRdb keeps in-frame clones, though not all of them. The sample holds approximately 160,000 clones, around 78% seen once. About this clone: Its antigen is not identified.

The CDR3 extends over 14 amino acids. CDR1 and CDR2 (germline): SGHRS, YFSETQ. Germline trimming cut 0 bases from V and 6 bases from J; bases unmatched to any gene: 1. The V and J genes are TRBV5-1 and TRBJ1-2, with 11 positions matching TRBD1. The TCR sequence derives from a man aged 35 to 55 in good health and CMV-seronegative. The sample taken for sequencing was PBMCs. The CDR3 coding sequence is TGCGCCAGCAGCTTGGGGACAGGGGGCCATGGCTACACCTTC. Residues: CASSLGTGGHGYTF.